This is a list of T cell receptor beta chains from one sample in a study of blood T cell repertoires in COVID-19. Profiling relied on immunoSEQ multiplex PCR, and the TCRdb table lists in-frame clones only, not all of them. The table has over 95,000 clones, 65% to 85% seen once. The source material was peripheral blood. Receptors originate from a middle-aged man with acute or convalescent COVID-19. Both conserved end residues are part of each CDR3. D genes are given only for firm matches. Size is omitted from some rows. Given values are once, few, many or a class for expanded clones.

V gene,clone size,D gene,J gene,CDR3 protein,CDR3 DNA
TRBV7-3,-,-,TRBJ2-2,CASSLRGPATGELFF,TGTGCCAGCAGCTTAAGGGGGCCGGCCACCGGGGAGCTGTTTTTT
TRBV19,-,-,TRBJ1-1,CASSISMSTPGYTEAFF,TGTGCCAGTAGTATTTCGATGAGTACCCCAGGATACACTGAAGCTTTCTTT
TRBV4-1,-,-,TRBJ1-2,CASSQEGQNLYGYTF,TGCGCCAGCAGCCAAGAGGGACAAAACCTCTATGGCTACACCTTC
TRBV7-3,-,TRBD1,TRBJ1-3,CASSPGGPGNTIYF,TGTGCCAGCAGCCCAGGGGGCCCTGGAAACACCATATATTTT
TRBV6-5,-,TRBD1,TRBJ2-1,CASRRDRGPYNEQFF,TGTGCCAGCAGGCGCGACAGGGGGCCCTACAATGAGCAGTTCTTC
TRBV9,once,-,TRBJ1-2,CASSAYLRDNYGYTF,TGTGCCAGCAGCGCCTACCTCAGGGATAACTATGGCTACACCTTC
TRBV18,-,-,TRBJ1-4,CASSPRQVVDEKLFF,TGTGCCAGCTCACCACGACAGGTTGTGGATGAAAAACTGTTTTTT
TRBV28,-,TRBD1,TRBJ1-2,CASRRITGGASGYTF,TGTGCCAGCAGGCGAATCACAGGGGGCGCTTCTGGCTACACCTTC
TRBV30,-,TRBD1,TRBJ1-2,CAWSLGTGPFKGYTF,TGTGCCTGGAGTTTGGGGACAGGGCCTTTTAAGGGCTACACCTTC
TRBV7-9,once,-,TRBJ2-6,CASRGGSGANVLTF,TGTGCCAGCAGAGGGGGCTCTGGGGCCAACGTCCTGACTTTC
TRBV19,-,-,TRBJ2-1,CASSRVASYNEQFF,TGTGCCAGTAGTAGGGTAGCTTCCTACAATGAGCAGTTCTTC
TRBV6-1,-,-,TRBJ2-1,CASSESGLPPYNEQFF,TGTGCCAGCAGTGAATCTGGGCTACCTCCTTACAATGAGCAGTTCTTC
TRBV4-1,-,-,TRBJ2-4,CASSQDWRALAKNIQYF,TGCGCCAGCAGCCAAGATTGGCGGGCGCTAGCCAAAAACATTCAGTACTTC
TRBV4-1,-,TRBD1,TRBJ1-2,CASSQGTGYGYTF,TGCGCCAGCAGCCAAGGGACAGGGTATGGCTACACCTTC
TRBV10-2,-,-,TRBJ2-7,CASSLDTAYEQYF,TGCGCCAGCAGTTTAGACACTGCCTACGAGCAGTACTTC